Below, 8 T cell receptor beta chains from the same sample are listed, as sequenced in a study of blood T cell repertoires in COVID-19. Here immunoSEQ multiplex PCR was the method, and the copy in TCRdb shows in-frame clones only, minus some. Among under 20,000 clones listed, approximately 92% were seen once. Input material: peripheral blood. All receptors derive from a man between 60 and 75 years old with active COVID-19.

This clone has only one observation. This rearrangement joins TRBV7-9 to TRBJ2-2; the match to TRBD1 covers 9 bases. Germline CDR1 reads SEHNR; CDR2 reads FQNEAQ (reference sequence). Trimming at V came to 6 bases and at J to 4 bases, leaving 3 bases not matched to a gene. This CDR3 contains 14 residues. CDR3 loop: CASSRTGVTGELFF. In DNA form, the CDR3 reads TGTGCCAGCAGTCGGACAGGGGTCACCGGGGAGCTGTTTTTT.

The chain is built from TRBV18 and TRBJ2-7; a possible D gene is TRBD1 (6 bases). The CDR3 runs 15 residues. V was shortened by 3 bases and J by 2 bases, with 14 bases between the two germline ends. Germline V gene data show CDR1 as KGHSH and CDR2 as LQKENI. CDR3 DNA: TGTGCCAGCTCACCGAACAGGGTGACGCCCTACGAGCAGTACTTC. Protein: CASSPNRVTPYEQYF.

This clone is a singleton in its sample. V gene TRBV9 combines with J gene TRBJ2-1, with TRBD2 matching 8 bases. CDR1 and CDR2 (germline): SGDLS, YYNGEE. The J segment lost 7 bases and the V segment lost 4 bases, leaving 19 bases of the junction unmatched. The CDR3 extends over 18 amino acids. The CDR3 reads CASSFGGDPRATYNEQFF. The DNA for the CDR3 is TGTGCCAGCAGCTTCGGGGGGGACCCTAGGGCGACGTATAATGAGCAGTTCTTC.

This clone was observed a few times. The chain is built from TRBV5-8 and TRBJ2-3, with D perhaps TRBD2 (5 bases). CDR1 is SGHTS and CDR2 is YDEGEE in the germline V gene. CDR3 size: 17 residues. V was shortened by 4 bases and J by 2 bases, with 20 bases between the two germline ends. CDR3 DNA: TGTGCCAGCAGCCTTTCGGACTCTACGGGGTACACAGATACGCAGTATTTT. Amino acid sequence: CASSLSDSTGYTDTQYF.

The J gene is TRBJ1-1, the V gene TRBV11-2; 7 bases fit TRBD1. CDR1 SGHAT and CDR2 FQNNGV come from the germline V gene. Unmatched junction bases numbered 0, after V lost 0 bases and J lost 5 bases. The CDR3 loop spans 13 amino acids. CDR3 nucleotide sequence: TGTGCCAGCAGCTTAGACAGGGGGACTGAAGCTTTCTTT. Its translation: CASSLDRGTEAFF.

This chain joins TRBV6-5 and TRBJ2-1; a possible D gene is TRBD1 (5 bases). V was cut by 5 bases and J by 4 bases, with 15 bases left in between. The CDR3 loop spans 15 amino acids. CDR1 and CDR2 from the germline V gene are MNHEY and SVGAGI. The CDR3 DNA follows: TGTGCCAGCAGTCCAGGGCTACAGCGTTACAATGAGCAGTTCTTC. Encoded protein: CASSPGLQRYNEQFF.

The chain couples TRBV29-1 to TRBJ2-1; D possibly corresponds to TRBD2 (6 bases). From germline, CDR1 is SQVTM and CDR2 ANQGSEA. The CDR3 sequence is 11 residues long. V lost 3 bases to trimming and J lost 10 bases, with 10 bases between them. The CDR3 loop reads CSVDGTGEQFF. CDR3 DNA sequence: TGCAGCGTTGATGGGACTGGGGAGCAGTTCTTC.

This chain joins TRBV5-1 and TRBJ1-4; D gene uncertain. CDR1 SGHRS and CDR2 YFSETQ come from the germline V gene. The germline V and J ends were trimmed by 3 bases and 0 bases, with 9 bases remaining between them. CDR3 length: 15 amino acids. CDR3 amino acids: CASSSDMATNEKLFF. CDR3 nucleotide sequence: TGCGCCAGCAGCTCCGACATGGCAACTAATGAAAAACTGTTTTTT. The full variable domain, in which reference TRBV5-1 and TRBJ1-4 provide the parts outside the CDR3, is KAGVTQTPRYLIKTRGQQVTLSCSPISGHRSVSWYQQTPGQGLQFLFEYFSETQRNKGNFPGRFSGRQFSNSRSEMNVSTLELGDSALYLCASSSDMATNEKLFFGSGTQLSVL.